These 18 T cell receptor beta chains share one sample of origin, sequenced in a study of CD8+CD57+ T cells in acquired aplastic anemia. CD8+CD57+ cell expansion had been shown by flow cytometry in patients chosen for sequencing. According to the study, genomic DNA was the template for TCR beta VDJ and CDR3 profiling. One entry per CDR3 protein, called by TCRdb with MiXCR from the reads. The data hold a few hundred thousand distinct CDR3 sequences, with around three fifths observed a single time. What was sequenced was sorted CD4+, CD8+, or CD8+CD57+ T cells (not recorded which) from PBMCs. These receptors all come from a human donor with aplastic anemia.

The CDR3 loop is CASSPLVGETQYF. As DNA, the CDR3 is TGTGCCAGCAGTCCCCTTGTAGGGGAGACCCAGTACTTC. The V gene is TRBV6-5, the J gene TRBJ2-5; no reliable D call. V was trimmed by 5 bases and J by 5 bases, leaving 12 bases between them. This CDR3 spans 13 amino acids. Germline CDR1 MNHEY, CDR2 SVGAGI.

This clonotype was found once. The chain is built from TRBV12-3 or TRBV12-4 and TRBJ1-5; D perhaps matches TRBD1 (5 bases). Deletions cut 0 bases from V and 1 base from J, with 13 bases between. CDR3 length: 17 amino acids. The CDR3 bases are TGTGCCAGCAGTTTAGCGCGTCAGGGTCGGAGCAATCAGCCCCAGCATTTT. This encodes CASSLARQGRSNQPQHF.

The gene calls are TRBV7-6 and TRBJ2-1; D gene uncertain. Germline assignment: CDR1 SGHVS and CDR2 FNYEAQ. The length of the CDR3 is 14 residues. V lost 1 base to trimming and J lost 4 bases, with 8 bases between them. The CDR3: CASSLDSGYNEQFF. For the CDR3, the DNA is TGTGCCAGCAGCTTAGACTCAGGTTACAATGAGCAGTTCTTC. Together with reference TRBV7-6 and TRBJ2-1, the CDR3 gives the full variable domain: GAGVSQSPRYKVTKRGQDVALRCDPISGHVSLYWYRQALGQGPEFLTYFNYEAQQDKSGLPNDRFSAERPEGSISTLTIQRTEQRDSAMYRCASSLDSGYNEQFFGPGTRLTVL.

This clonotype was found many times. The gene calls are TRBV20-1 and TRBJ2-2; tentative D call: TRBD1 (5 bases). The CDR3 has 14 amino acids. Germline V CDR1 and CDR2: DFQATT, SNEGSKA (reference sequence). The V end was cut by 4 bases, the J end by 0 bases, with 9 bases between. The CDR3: CSATDRPNTGELFF. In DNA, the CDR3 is TGCAGTGCTACTGACAGACCGAACACCGGGGAGCTGTTTTTT.

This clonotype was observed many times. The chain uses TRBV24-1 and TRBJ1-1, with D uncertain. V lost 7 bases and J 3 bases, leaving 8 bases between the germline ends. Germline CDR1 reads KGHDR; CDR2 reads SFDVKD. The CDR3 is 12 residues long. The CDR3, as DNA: TGTGCCACCAGCAACTCTTACACTGAAGCTTTCTTT. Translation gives CATSNSYTEAFF.

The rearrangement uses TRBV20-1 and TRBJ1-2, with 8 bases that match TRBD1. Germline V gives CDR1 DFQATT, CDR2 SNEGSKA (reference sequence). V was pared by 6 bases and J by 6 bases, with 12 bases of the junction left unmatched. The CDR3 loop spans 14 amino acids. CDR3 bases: TGCAGTGCCCAGGACAGGGAGGCTCTGAATGGCTACACCTTC. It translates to CSAQDREALNGYTF.

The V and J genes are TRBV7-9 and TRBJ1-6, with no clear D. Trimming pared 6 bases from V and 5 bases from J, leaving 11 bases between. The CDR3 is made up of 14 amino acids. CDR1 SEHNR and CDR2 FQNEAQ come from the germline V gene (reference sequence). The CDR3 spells CASRTDGNNSPLHF. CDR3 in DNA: TGTGCCAGCAGGACCGACGGAAATAATTCACCCCTCCACTTT.

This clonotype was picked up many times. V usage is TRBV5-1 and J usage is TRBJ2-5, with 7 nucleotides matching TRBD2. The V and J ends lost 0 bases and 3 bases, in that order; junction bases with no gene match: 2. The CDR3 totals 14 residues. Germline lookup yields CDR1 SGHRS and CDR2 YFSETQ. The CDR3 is CASSLAAGEETQYF. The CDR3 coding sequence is TGCGCCAGCAGCTTGGCGGCGGGGGAAGAGACCCAGTACTTC.

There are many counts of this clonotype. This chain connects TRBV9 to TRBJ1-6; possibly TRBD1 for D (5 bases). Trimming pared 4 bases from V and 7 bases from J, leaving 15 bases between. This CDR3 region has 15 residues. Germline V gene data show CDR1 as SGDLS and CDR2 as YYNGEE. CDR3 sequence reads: CASSPSRGGNSPLHF. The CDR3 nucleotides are TGTGCCAGCAGCCCCTCCCGGGGGGGAAATTCACCCCTCCACTTT.

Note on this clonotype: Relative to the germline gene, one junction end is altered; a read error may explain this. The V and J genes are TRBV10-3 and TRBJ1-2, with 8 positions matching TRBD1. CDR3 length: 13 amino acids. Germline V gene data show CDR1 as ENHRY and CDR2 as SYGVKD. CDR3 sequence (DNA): TGTGTCATCACCAGACAGGGGTTAGAGGGCTACACCTTC. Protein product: CVITRQGLEGYTF.

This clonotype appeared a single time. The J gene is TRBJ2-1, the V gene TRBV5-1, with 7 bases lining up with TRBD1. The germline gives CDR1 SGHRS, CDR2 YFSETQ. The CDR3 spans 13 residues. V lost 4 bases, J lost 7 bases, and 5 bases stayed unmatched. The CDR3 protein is CASSTGATNEQFF. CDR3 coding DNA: TGCGCCAGCAGCACAGGGGCAACTAATGAGCAGTTCTTC.

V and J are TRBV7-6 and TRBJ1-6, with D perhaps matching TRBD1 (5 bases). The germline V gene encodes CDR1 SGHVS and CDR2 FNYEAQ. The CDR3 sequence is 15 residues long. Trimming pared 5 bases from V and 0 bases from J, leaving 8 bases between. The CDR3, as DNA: TGTGCCAGCAGCGCGGACATCTCCTATAATTCACCCCTCCACTTT. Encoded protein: CASSADISYNSPLHF.

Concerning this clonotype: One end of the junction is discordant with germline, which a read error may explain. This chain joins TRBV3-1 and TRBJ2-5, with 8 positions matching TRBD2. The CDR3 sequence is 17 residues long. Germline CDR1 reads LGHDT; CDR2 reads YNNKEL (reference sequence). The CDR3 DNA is TGTGCCAGCAGCCACCTTTTTCGGCGGGGGGCACAAGAGACCCATTGCTTC. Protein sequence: CASSHLFRRGAQETHCF.

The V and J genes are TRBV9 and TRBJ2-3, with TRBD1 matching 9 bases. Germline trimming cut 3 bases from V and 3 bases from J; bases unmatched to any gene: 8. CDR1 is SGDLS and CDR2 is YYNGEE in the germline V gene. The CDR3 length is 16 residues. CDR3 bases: TGTGCCAGCAGCGGAGGAGGGACAGGGCGAACAGATACGCAGTATTTT. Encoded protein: CASSGGGTGRTDTQYF.

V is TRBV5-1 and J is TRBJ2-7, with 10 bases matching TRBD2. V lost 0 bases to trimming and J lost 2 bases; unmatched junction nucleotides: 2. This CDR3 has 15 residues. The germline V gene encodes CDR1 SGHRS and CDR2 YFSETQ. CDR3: CASSLASGSAYEQYF. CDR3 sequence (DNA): TGCGCCAGCAGCTTGGCTAGCGGGAGCGCCTACGAGCAGTACTTC.

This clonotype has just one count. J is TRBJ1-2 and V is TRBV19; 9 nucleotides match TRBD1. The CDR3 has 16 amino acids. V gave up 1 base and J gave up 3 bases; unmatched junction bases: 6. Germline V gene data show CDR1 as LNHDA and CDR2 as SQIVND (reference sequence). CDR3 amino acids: CASSIVGTGSDYGYTF. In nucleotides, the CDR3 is TGTGCCAGTAGTATAGTGGGGACAGGGAGCGACTATGGCTACACCTTC.

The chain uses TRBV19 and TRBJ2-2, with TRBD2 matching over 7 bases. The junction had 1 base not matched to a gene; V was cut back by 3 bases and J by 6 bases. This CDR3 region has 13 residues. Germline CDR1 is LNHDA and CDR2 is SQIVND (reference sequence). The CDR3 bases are TGTGCCAGTAGTATCGGACTAGCCGGGGAGCTGTTTTTT. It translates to CASSIGLAGELFF.

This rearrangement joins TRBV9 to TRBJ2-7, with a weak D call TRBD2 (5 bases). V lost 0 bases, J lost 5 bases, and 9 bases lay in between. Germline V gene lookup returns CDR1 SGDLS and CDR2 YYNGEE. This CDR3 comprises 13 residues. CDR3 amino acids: CASSVAMRDEQYF. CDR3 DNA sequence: TGTGCCAGCAGCGTAGCGATGAGGGACGAGCAGTACTTC. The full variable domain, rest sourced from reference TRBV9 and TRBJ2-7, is DSGVTQTPKHLITATGQRVTLRCSPRSGDLSVYWYQQSLDQGLQFLIQYYNGEERAKGNILERFSAQQFPDLHSELNLSSLELGDSALYFCASSVAMRDEQYFGPGTRLTVT.